This TCR beta chain was recovered during a study of identifying expanded T cells in peripheral blood. Study-wide results and caveats: Over two and four weeks, about 16 and 20 clones changed, versus approximately 1.2 between replicates.

As for this clone: The antigen is unknown.

Data came from immunoSEQ multiplex PCR; TCRdb stores just in-frame clones and leaves some out. The sample consists of around 60,000 clones, around 86% of them appearing once. Healthy donors had no documented immune events, such as infections, while sampled. This CDR3 has 14 residues. CDR1 and CDR2 from the germline V gene are WNHNN and SYGVQD (reference sequence). V was trimmed by 2 bases and J by 7 bases, leaving 15 bases between them. Sequencing was done on a sample of blood. The receptor comes from a person aged 18 to 75 in good health. The chain joins TRBV10-1 to TRBJ2-7; D gene unclear. In DNA, the CDR3 is TGCGCCAGCAGTGAGGGAAGGGATGTAGATGAGCAGTACGTC. Amino acids: CASSEGRDVDEQYV.